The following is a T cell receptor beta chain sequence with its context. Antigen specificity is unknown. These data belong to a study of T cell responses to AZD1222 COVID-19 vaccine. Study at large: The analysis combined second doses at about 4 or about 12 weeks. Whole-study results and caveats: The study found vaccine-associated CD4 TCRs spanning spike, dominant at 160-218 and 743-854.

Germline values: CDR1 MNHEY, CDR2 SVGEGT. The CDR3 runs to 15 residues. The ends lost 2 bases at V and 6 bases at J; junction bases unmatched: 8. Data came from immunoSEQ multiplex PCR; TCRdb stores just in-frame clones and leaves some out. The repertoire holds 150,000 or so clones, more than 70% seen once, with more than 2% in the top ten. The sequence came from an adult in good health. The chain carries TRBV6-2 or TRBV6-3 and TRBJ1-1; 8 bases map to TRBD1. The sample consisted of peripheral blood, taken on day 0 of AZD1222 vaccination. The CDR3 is CASSYQGAQLAEAFF. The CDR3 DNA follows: TGTGCCAGCAGTTACCAGGGGGCGCAGTTGGCTGAAGCTTTCTTT.